This T cell receptor (beta chain) comes out of a study of response to subunit inactivated influenza vaccine. This clonotype was detected many times. No antigen is known for it. Overall study results and limits: A suggestion made by the authors is that each seasonal influenza vaccination recruits few new T cells.

In TCRdb, the RT-PCR reads were re-called with MiXCR into one record per CDR3 protein. The sample holds fewer than 600,000 distinct CDR3 sequences, roughly 7.6% seen once. The J segment lost 6 bases and the V segment lost 5 bases, leaving 15 bases of the junction unmatched. CDR3 length equals 16 residues. Germline V gene data show CDR1 as DFQATT and CDR2 as SNEGSKA (reference sequence). The material sequenced was PBMCs from blood, taken roughly 24 months after vaccination. The genes are TRBV20-1 and TRBJ2-2, with 7 positions matching TRBD2. The sequence was obtained from a man aged 50 to 69 who received an inactivated influenza vaccine. CDR3: CSALLFGGRDSGELFF. In DNA, the CDR3 is TGCAGTGCTCTTCTTTTTGGCGGGAGAGATTCCGGGGAGCTGTTTTTT.